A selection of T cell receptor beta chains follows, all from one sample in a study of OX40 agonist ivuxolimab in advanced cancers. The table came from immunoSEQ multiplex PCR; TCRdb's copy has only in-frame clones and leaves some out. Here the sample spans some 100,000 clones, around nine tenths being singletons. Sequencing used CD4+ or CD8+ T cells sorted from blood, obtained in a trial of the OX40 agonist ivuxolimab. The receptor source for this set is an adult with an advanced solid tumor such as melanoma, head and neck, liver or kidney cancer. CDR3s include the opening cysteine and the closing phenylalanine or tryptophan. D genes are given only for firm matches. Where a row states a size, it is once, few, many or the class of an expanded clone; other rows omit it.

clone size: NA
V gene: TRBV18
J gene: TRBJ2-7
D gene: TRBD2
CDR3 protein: CASSPTAGTEQYF
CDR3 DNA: TGTGCCAGCTCACCTACAGCGGGGACCGAGCAGTACTTC

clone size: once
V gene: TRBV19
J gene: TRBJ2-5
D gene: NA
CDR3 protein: CASSSWRETQYF
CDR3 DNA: TGTGCCAGTAGTTCTTGGCGAGAGACCCAGTACTTC

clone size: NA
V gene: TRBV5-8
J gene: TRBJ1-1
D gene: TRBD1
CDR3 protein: CASSRQGWTEAFF
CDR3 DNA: TGTGCCAGCAGCCGACAGGGGTGGACTGAAGCTTTCTTT

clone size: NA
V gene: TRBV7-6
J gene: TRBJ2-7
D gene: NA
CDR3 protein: CASSRRELGEQYF
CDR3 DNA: TGTGCCAGCAGCCGCCGGGAACTCGGGGAGCAGTACTTC

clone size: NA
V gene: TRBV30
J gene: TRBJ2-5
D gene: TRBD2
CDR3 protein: CAWSVPGGKETQYF
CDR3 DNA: TGTGCCTGGAGTGTACCGGGAGGGAAGGAGACCCAGTACTTC

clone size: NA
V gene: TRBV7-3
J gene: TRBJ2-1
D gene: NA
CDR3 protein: CASSRQGGHNEQFF
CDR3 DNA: TGTGCCAGCAGCAGGCAGGGGGGACACAATGAGCAGTTCTTC

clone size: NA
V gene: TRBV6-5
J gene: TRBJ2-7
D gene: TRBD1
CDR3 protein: CASRGTATYEQYF
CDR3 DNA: TGTGCCAGCAGGGGGACAGCTACCTACGAGCAGTACTTC

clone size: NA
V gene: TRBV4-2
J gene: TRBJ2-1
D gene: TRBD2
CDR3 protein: CASSQDPLAGDEQFF
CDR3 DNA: TGTGCCAGCAGCCAAGATCCCCTAGCGGGAGATGAGCAGTTCTTC

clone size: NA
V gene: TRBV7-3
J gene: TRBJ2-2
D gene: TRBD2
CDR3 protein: CASSLSGTSGTTGELFF
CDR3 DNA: TGTGCCAGCAGCTTATCAGGGACTAGCGGTACCACCGGGGAGCTGTTTTTT

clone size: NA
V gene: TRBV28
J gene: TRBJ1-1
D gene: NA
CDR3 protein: CASSEPGPNEGEAFF
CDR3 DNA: TGTGCCAGCAGTGAGCCGGGACCTAATGAAGGTGAAGCTTTCTTT

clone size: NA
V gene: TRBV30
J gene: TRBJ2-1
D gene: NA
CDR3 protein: CAWTRASYNEQFF
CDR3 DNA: TGTGCCTGGACGAGAGCCTCCTACAATGAGCAGTTCTTC

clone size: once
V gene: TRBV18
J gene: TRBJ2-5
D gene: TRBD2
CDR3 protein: CASSLLAGGFIETQYF
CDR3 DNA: TGTGCCAGCTCCCTACTAGCGGGAGGGTTTATCGAGACCCAGTACTTC

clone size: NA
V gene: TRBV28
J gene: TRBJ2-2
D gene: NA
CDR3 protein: CASSFGQDTGELFF
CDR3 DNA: TGTGCCAGCAGTTTTGGACAAGACACCGGGGAGCTGTTTTTT

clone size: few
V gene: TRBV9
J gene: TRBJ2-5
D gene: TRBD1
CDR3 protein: CASSAEGQASPLETQYF
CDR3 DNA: TGTGCCAGCAGCGCCGAGGGACAGGCGAGTCCTTTAGAGACCCAGTACTTC

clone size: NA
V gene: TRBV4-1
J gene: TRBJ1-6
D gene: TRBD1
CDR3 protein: CASSQQTGNVSPLHF
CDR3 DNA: TGCGCCAGCAGCCAACAGACAGGGAATGTTTCACCCCTCCACTTT

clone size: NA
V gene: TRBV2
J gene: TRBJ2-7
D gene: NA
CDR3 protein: CASSEIFGLGSYEQYF
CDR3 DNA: TGTGCCAGCAGTGAGATCTTTGGACTCGGATCCTACGAGCAGTACTTC